This T cell receptor (beta chain) originates from a study of beta chain features in type 1 diabetes. Study at large: Patients did not differ from healthy donors in age, gender or cell yield. Study-wide results and limits: A moderate, significant TCRB CDR3 shortening appeared in type 1 diabetes across four CD4+ subsets. Junctions at VDJ sites from type 1 diabetes patients had fewer insertions and more deletions.

Only one heparinised blood draw was taken per donor, and its volume averaged around 110 mL. Using CD45RO/CCR7/CD25/CD127/CD95/CD27, CD4+ naive, central memory, regulatory and stem cell-like memory cells were sorted. There are a few counts of this clone. Its specificity is not known. The sequenced template was cDNA made from the entire isolated RNA. Here immunoSEQ multiplex PCR was the method, and the copy in TCRdb shows in-frame clones only, minus some. This sample has hundreds of thousands of clones, with roughly an eighth found just once. This CDR3 has 15 amino acids. The V segment lost 0 bases and the J segment 5 bases; nucleotides outside the gene matches: 4. Germline V gene lookup returns CDR1 SGHTA and CDR2 FQGNSA.

This TCR was sampled from a young man with type 1 diabetes. The chain joins TRBV7-2 to TRBJ2-3; 8 nucleotides align to TRBD2. What was sequenced was naive CD4+ T cells from blood. The CDR3 region has the DNA TGTGCCAGCAGCTTAGCCGGGACTAGTCTAGATACGCAGTATTTT. This sequence encodes CASSLAGTSLDTQYF.